The next 29 T cell receptor beta chains were all read from a single sample in a study of blood T cell repertoires in COVID-19. Repertoires were generated with immunoSEQ multiplex PCR, while TCRdb's copy carries only in-frame clones and drops some. The data show some 250,000 clones, about four fifths seen once. What was sequenced was peripheral blood. These receptors all come from a woman between 18 and 29 years old with acute or convalescent COVID-19.

The chain combines TRBV15 with TRBJ2-3, with 9 positions matching TRBD2. The CDR3 loop spans 15 amino acids. Germline V gene lookup returns CDR1 LNHNV and CDR2 YYDKDF (reference sequence). The V segment lost 8 bases and the J segment 4 bases; nucleotides outside the gene matches: 10. The CDR3 region is CATSVWREGADTQYF. The CDR3 DNA is TGTGCCACCTCCGTCTGGCGGGAGGGTGCAGATACGCAGTATTTT.

DNA for the CDR3: TGTGCCAGCACCAACCCCCAGGGACTCGTAACTGAAGCTTTCTTT. Its translation: CASTNPQGLVTEAFF. The rearrangement uses TRBV7-9 and TRBJ1-1; a possible D gene is TRBD1 (5 bases). CDR3 length: 15 residues. The germline gives CDR1 SEHNR, CDR2 FQNEAQ (reference sequence). V was pared by 7 bases and J by 5 bases, with 20 bases between. Full variable domain (remainder filled in from reference TRBV7-9 and TRBJ1-1): DTGVSQNPRHKITKRGQNVTFRCDPISEHNRLYWYRQTLGQGPEFLTYFQNEAQLEKSRLLSDRFSAERPKGSFSTLEIQRTEQGDSAMYLCASTNPQGLVTEAFFGQGTRLTVV.

This chain uses TRBV13 with TRBJ1-4, with D perhaps matching TRBD1 (6 bases). V was shortened by 4 bases and J by 4 bases, with 10 bases between the two germline ends. Germline assignment: CDR1 PRHDT and CDR2 FYEKMQ (reference sequence). This CDR3 is 14 amino acids long. The CDR3 nucleotides read TGTGCCAGCAGCTCGGGAGGGGGTAATGAAAAACTGTTTTTT. This sequence encodes CASSSGGGNEKLFF.

This chain joins TRBV5-5 and TRBJ2-7, with D possibly being TRBD2 (5 bases). Trimming took 1 base from V and 7 from J, leaving 9 bases between them. Germline lookup yields CDR1 SGHKS and CDR2 YYEKEE (reference sequence). The CDR3 contains 12 residues. The CDR3 region is CASSLIGGEQYF. CDR3 DNA sequence: TGTGCCAGCAGCTTGATCGGAGGAGAGCAGTACTTC.

This clone was observed a few times. The J gene is TRBJ1-5, the V gene TRBV6-6; D is undetermined. V lost 5 bases to trimming and J lost 7 bases, with 9 bases between them. CDR1 and CDR2 (germline): MNHNY, SVGAGI (reference sequence). This CDR3 region has 12 residues. CDR3 DNA sequence: TGTGCCAGCAGTCTATTCGGGCAGCCCCAGCATTTT. Translating it yields CASSLFGQPQHF.

The chain joins TRBV20-1 to TRBJ1-6; TRBD1 agrees at 9 bases. CDR1 DFQATT and CDR2 SNEGSKA come from the germline V gene (reference sequence). This CDR3 comprises 15 residues. Trimming removed 3 bases from V and 7 bases from J; junction bases left unmatched: 7. The CDR3 protein is CSASTGTGMNSPLHF. The CDR3 bases are TGCAGTGCTAGTACCGGGACAGGGATGAATTCACCCCTCCACTTT.

J is TRBJ2-2 and V is TRBV7-3; 14 bases line up with TRBD2. Germline CDR1 SGHTA, CDR2 FQGTGA. This CDR3 region has 17 residues. Unmatched junction bases numbered 9, after V lost 5 bases and J lost 7 bases. The CDR3 sequence: CASSPSGTSGSYGELFF. The CDR3 nucleotides read TGTGCCAGCAGCCCATCAGGGACTAGCGGGAGTTACGGGGAGCTGTTTTTT. Looking up the rest from reference TRBV7-3 and TRBJ2-2 gives the full variable domain: GAGVSQTPSNKVTEKGKYVELRCDPISGHTALYWYRQSLGQGPEFLIYFQGTGAADDSGLPNDRFFAVRPEGSVSTLKIQRTERGDSAVYLCASSPSGTSGSYGELFFGEGSRLTVL.

The chain carries TRBV7-2 and TRBJ1-2; maybe TRBD1 (6 bases). The CDR3 loop spans 17 amino acids. Trimming took off 1 base at V and 5 bases at J, with 20 bases between the two ends. Looked up from germline, CDR1 is SGHTA and CDR2 is FQGNSA. The CDR3 loop is CASSLEFFGQGKYGYTF. CDR3 nucleotide sequence: TGTGCCAGCAGCTTAGAATTTTTTGGCCAGGGGAAATATGGCTACACCTTC.

The rearrangement joins TRBV6-2 or TRBV6-3 to TRBJ1-1, with D perhaps matching TRBD1 (5 bases). This CDR3 has 12 residues. The ends were cut back, 5 bases at V and 6 bases at J, with 10 bases in the middle. The V gene's germline CDR1 is MNHEY and CDR2 SVGEGT. DNA of the CDR3: TGTGCCAGCAGTCTCGGGACTCCTGAAGCTTTCTTT. Protein: CASSLGTPEAFF.

The chain is built from TRBV5-6 and TRBJ2-1, with TRBD1 matching over 8 bases. J was trimmed by 8 bases and V by 4 bases; bases with no gene match: 2. The CDR3 runs to 12 residues. Per germline, CDR1 SGHDT and CDR2 YYEEEE. The CDR3, as DNA: TGTGCCAGCAGCCCGGGACAGGATGAGCAGTTCTTC. Protein product: CASSPGQDEQFF.

V is TRBV10-3 and J is TRBJ2-7; D uncertain. The V end was cut by 6 bases, the J end by 0 bases, with 9 bases between. There are 13 residues in the CDR3. CDR1 is ENHRY and CDR2 is SYGVKD in the germline V gene. DNA of the CDR3: TGTGCCATCAGCCTAACTCACTCCTACGAGCAGTACTTC. It codes for CAISLTHSYEQYF.

The J gene is TRBJ1-4, the V gene TRBV18; tentatively, D is TRBD1 (6 bases). Germline V gene data show CDR1 as KGHSH and CDR2 as LQKENI. V lost 3 bases to trimming and J lost 7 bases, with 6 bases between them. CDR3 size: 12 residues. This chain's CDR3 is CASSPRGEKLFF. CDR3 DNA sequence: TGTGCCAGCTCACCCAGGGGTGAAAAACTGTTTTTT.

The chain has TRBV30 and TRBJ1-2; 8 bases are a match to TRBD1. Trimming removed 3 bases from V and 4 bases from J; junction bases left unmatched: 10. The CDR3 is made up of 15 amino acids. Germline loops: CDR1 GTSNPN, CDR2 SVGIG (reference sequence). CDR3 bases: TGTGCCTGGAGCCCGATTCCAGGGGGCGGCTATGGCTACACCTTC. This sequence encodes CAWSPIPGGGYGYTF.

A single count supports this clone. This chain's CDR3 is CASMSGGGSPLHF. The CDR3 DNA reads as TGTGCCAGCATGTCCGGGGGGGGTTCACCCCTCCACTTT. The chain links TRBV6-5 to TRBJ1-6; weak D call: TRBD1 (5 bases). The CDR3 length is 13 residues. Looked up from germline, CDR1 is MNHEY and CDR2 is SVGAGI. With 7 bases removed from V and 9 bases from J, the gap between germline ends came to 13 bases.

The chain couples TRBV4-3 to TRBJ2-3; TRBD1 might be the D (6 bases). Germline-derived CDR1 and CDR2 are LGHNA and YSLEER. Trimming left V 5 bases short and J 6 bases short, with 12 bases between. CDR3 length: 13 residues. CDR3 nucleotide sequence: TGCGCCAGCAGCAGCCACAGGGCGGATACGCAGTATTTT. Encoded protein: CASSSHRADTQYF.

This clone was found a few times. V is TRBV18 and J is TRBJ2-3, with 9 bases that match TRBD2. Germline CDR1 is KGHSH and CDR2 is LQKENI. J lost 4 bases, V lost 2 bases, and 1 base had no gene match. This CDR3 comprises 14 residues. The CDR3: CASSPEREADTQYF. The CDR3 DNA follows: TGTGCCAGCTCACCAGAGCGGGAGGCAGATACGCAGTATTTT.

The J gene is TRBJ1-2, the V gene TRBV2; 9 bases fit TRBD1. The V gene end was trimmed by 6 bases and the J gene end by 4 bases; junction bases not matched to a gene: 9. Germline values: CDR1 SNHLY, CDR2 FYNNEI. The CDR3 runs 15 residues. The CDR3 nucleotides read TGTGCCAGCAGGGAGACAGGGGGTAATATCTATGGCTACACCTTC. Its translation is CASRETGGNIYGYTF.

This chain links TRBV7-2 with TRBJ2-2, with 8 bases lining up with TRBD1. CDR1 SGHTA and CDR2 FQGNSA come from the germline V gene. The junction had 4 bases not matched to a gene; V was cut back by 2 bases and J by 2 bases. The CDR3 totals 16 residues. CDR3: CASSLQGQANTGELFF. In DNA form, the CDR3 reads TGTGCCAGCAGCTTACAGGGACAGGCAAACACCGGGGAGCTGTTTTTT.

The chain is built from TRBV2 and TRBJ2-7; TRBD1 might be the D (5 bases). CDR1 is SNHLY, CDR2 FYNNEI, per germline. There are 15 residues in the CDR3. Trimming took 1 base from V and 2 from J, leaving 12 bases between them. Here the CDR3 DNA reads TGTGCCAGCAGTGAAGAGCAGGGCCACACCTACGAGCAGTACTTC. It encodes CASSEEQGHTYEQYF.

The chain joins TRBV5-1 to TRBJ2-1; 12 bases agree with TRBD2. The ends lost 0 bases at V and 7 bases at J; junction bases unmatched: 2. Per germline, CDR1 SGHRS and CDR2 YFSETQ. The CDR3 consists of 15 residues. As DNA, the CDR3 is TGCGCCAGCAGCTTGGCGACTAGCGGGAGTAATGAGCAGTTCTTC. Translation gives CASSLATSGSNEQFF.

This clone was seen a single time. V is TRBV5-4 and J is TRBJ2-3, with TRBD2 matching 8 bases. J was trimmed by 2 bases and V by 2 bases; bases with no gene match: 7. CDR3 length: 16 residues. Germline CDR1 and CDR2: SGHNT and YYREEE (reference sequence). Here the CDR3 DNA reads TGTGCCAGCAGCTTAAAAGCGGGAGTACCCACAGATACGCAGTATTTT. Amino acids: CASSLKAGVPTDTQYF.

The CDR3 bases are TGTGCCTGGAGTGTCTCCAGGGTTGACACCGGGGAGCTGTTTTTT. Translating gives CAWSVSRVDTGELFF. The genes are TRBV30 and TRBJ2-2; maybe TRBD1 (5 bases). Germline V gene sequence: CDR1 GTSNPN, CDR2 SVGIG (reference sequence). The V end lost 0 bases, the J end lost 3 bases, and 11 bases lay between the germline ends. The CDR3 loop spans 15 amino acids.

This clone was seen many times. J is TRBJ2-2 and V is TRBV7-8; perhaps TRBD2 as D (6 bases). This CDR3 is built from 13 residues. The ends were cut back, 7 bases at V and 7 bases at J, with 13 bases in the middle. Looked up from germline, CDR1 is SGHVS and CDR2 is FQNEAQ. The CDR3 sequence: CASTPAGFGELFF. CDR3 coding DNA: TGTGCCAGCACCCCGGCGGGATTCGGGGAGCTGTTTTTT.

This chain connects TRBV7-3 to TRBJ2-7, with 9 bases that match TRBD1. V shed 3 bases, J shed 6 bases, and the junction held 9 bases outside the gene matches. Looked up from germline, CDR1 is SGHTA and CDR2 is FQGTGA. CDR3 length equals 15 residues. The CDR3 DNA sequence: TGTGCCAGCAGCTTGGGACAGGGATTGATGGGCGAGCAGTACTTC. Translated, it gives CASSLGQGLMGEQYF.

This clone was seen just once. This sequence joins TRBV3-1 (or the pseudogene TRBV3-2) and TRBJ2-1, with 11 nucleotides matching TRBD2. With V trimmed by 4 bases and J by 7 bases, 6 bases remained unmatched. The CDR3 consists of 15 residues. Germline-derived CDR1 and CDR2 are LGHDT and YNNKEL (reference sequence). The CDR3 DNA sequence: TGTGCCAGCAGCCCACTAGCGGGAGTGCTGAATGAGCAGTTCTTC. Protein sequence: CASSPLAGVLNEQFF.

The genes are TRBV28 and TRBJ1-2; tentatively, D is TRBD1 (6 bases). Germline CDR1 and CDR2: MDHEN and SYDVKM. Trimming took 6 bases from V and 2 from J, leaving 19 bases between them. The CDR3 extends over 16 amino acids. The CDR3 protein is CASSLTPSGVNYGYTF. CDR3 in DNA: TGTGCCAGCAGCCTAACTCCGTCAGGGGTAAACTATGGCTACACCTTC.

The CDR3 loop is CATSEPPRGGRSGELFF. The CDR3, as DNA: TGTGCCACCAGTGAACCTCCGAGGGGCGGGAGGTCCGGGGAGCTGTTTTTT. V is TRBV24-1 and J is TRBJ2-2; 8 bases are a match to TRBD2. With V trimmed by 4 bases and J by 6 bases, 12 bases remained unmatched. From germline, CDR1 is KGHDR and CDR2 SFDVKD. CDR3 length: 17 residues.

The chain is built from TRBV30 and TRBJ1-2; weak D call: TRBD1 (5 bases). This CDR3 region has 17 residues. Germline values: CDR1 GTSNPN, CDR2 SVGIG (reference sequence). Trimming pared 2 bases from V and 2 bases from J, leaving 21 bases between. The CDR3 spells CAWSRVGSGTLNYGYTF. The CDR3 DNA is TGTGCCTGGAGTAGAGTGGGATCAGGGACTTTAAACTATGGCTACACCTTC.

The V gene is TRBV2, the J gene TRBJ2-1, with 7 bases identical to TRBD1. The CDR3 is made up of 16 amino acids. The V segment lost 5 bases and the J segment 1 base; nucleotides outside the gene matches: 8. CDR1 is SNHLY and CDR2 is FYNNEI in the germline V gene. The chain's CDR3 is CASSSDRDRSYNEQFF. In nucleotides, the CDR3 is TGTGCCAGCAGTTCGGACCGGGACAGATCCTACAATGAGCAGTTCTTC. The full variable domain, rest sourced from reference TRBV2 and TRBJ2-1, is EPEVTQTPSHQVTQMGQEVILRCVPISNHLYFYWYRQILGQKVEFLVSFYNNEISEKSEIFDDQFSVERPDGSNFTLKIRSTKLEDSAMYFCASSSDRDRSYNEQFFGPGTRLTVL.